What follows are 8 T cell receptor beta chains derived from one specimen sequenced in a study of T cell repertoires in cytomegalovirus infection. TCRdb recomputed calls from the reads with MiXCR, one row per CDR3 protein. The sample yields nearly 650,000 distinct CDR3 sequences, 24% seen once. The specimen was CD8+ T cells from PBMCs. The receptors derive from a human donor in good health (CMV status not recorded). Some clones in this sample may be carry-over from other donors' samples.

This chain uses TRBV20-1 with TRBJ1-2; 8 bases line up with TRBD1. The V gene end was trimmed by 5 bases and the J gene end by 8 bases; junction bases not matched to a gene: 7. This CDR3 contains 12 residues. Germline V CDR1 and CDR2: DFQATT, SNEGSKA (reference sequence). The CDR3 sequence is CSAPDRVYGYTF. The CDR3 region has the DNA TGCAGTGCTCCGGACAGGGTCTACGGCTACACCTTC.

Remarks on this clonotype: A read error may explain this, as a much larger clone is one base away. The chain combines TRBV12-3 or TRBV12-4 with TRBJ2-1, with 10 bases aligning to TRBD2. CDR3 length equals 15 residues. The CDR3 loop reads CVSSSAGGAYNEQFF. In DNA, the CDR3 is TGTGTCAGCAGTTCAGCGGGGGGGGCTTACAATGAGCAGTTCTTC.

The genes are TRBV20-1 and TRBJ2-2, with D perhaps being TRBD1 or TRBD2 (5 bases each). From germline, CDR1 is DFQATT and CDR2 SNEGSKA (reference sequence). V was shortened by 5 bases and J by 2 bases, with 15 bases between the two germline ends. The CDR3 consists of 15 residues. The CDR3 DNA follows: TGCAGTGCTCCCATTCTGGGGGTAAACACCGGGGAGCTGTTTTTT. Amino acid sequence: CSAPILGVNTGELFF.

V is TRBV28 and J is TRBJ2-7; TRBD1 aligns across 12 bases. Germline V CDR1 and CDR2: MDHEN, SYDVKM. V dropped 5 bases and J dropped 5; count of bases not matched to a gene: 7. This CDR3 contains 15 residues. CDR3 nucleotide sequence: TGTGCCAGCAGTCTCCGGGACAGGGGGCTTGACGAGCAGTACGTC. This translates into CASSLRDRGLDEQYV.

The chain couples TRBV10-3 to TRBJ1-2; 8 positions agree with TRBD1. This CDR3 is 17 amino acids long. The germline gives CDR1 ENHRY, CDR2 SYGVKD. V was clipped by 3 bases and J by 0 bases; unmatched bases: 9. CDR3: CAISDPGQGFTNYGYTF. The CDR3 DNA reads TGTGCCATCAGTGATCCTGGACAGGGTTTTACTAACTATGGCTACACCTTC.

This clonotype was recorded a few times. This chain connects TRBV6-8 to TRBJ2-5, with D maybe TRBD2 (6 bases). The germline V gene encodes CDR1 MNHGY and CDR2 SAAAGT. The CDR3 sequence is 15 residues long. V was cut by 3 bases and J by 4 bases, with 15 bases left in between. CDR3: CASSYVAGRSETQYF. Written as DNA, the CDR3 is TGTGCCAGCAGTTATGTGGCGGGGCGATCAGAGACCCAGTACTTC.

The table lists this clonotype with many counts. The chain links TRBV6-5 to TRBJ1-1; TRBD1 matches 7 bases. Looked up from germline, CDR1 is MNHEY and CDR2 is SVGAGI. V trimming: 3 bases; J trimming: 5 bases; junction bases outside the gene matches: 6. The CDR3 loop spans 14 amino acids. CDR3 DNA: TGTGCCAGCAGTTATAGGGGGCTCGGTACTGAAGCTTTCTTT. Translation: CASSYRGLGTEAFF.

The rearrangement links TRBV28 to TRBJ2-3; tentatively, D is TRBD1 or TRBD2 (5 bases each). Germline lookup yields CDR1 MDHEN and CDR2 SYDVKM. Trimming cost V 2 bases and J 0 bases, with 15 bases left between them. The CDR3 totals 17 residues. This CDR3 is CASSLQPSRDSTDTQYF. CDR3 DNA: TGTGCCAGCAGTTTACAACCGTCCCGGGACAGCACAGATACGCAGTATTTT.